Listed here are 23 T cell receptor beta chains from one sample, sequenced in a study of cytomegalovirus exposure and HLA in healthy donors. Primers: 60 Vbeta forward and 13 Jbeta reverse. Libraries were prepared by immunoSEQ multiplex PCR; TCRdb keeps only in-frame clonotypes and omits some of them. The sample carries 50,000 or so clones, about three quarters recorded once. Sequences were obtained from PBMCs. The receptors shown here come from a woman between 40 and 50 years old in good health and CMV-seropositive.

This clone showed up just once. This chain links TRBV2 with TRBJ1-6; TRBD1 is a possible D gene (6 bases). The V end lost 6 bases, the J end lost 11 bases, and 17 bases lay between the germline ends. The CDR3 is made up of 14 amino acids. Germline V CDR1 and CDR2: SNHLY, FYNNEI. CDR3 in DNA: TGTGCCAGCAGCCTACAGGGTGACGGGGCACCCCTCCACTTT. Protein product: CASSLQGDGAPLHF.

The chain recombines TRBV20-1 with TRBJ1-1, with D maybe TRBD1 (5 bases). The CDR3 contains 11 residues. Germline V gene data show CDR1 as DFQATT and CDR2 as SNEGSKA (reference sequence). The V and J ends lost 3 bases and 9 bases respectively, with 11 bases between them. For the CDR3, the DNA is TGCAGTGCTAGGGGGGGAAGCAAAGCTTTCTTT. This gives the protein CSARGGSKAFF.

This clone appeared a few times. This chain uses TRBV28 with TRBJ1-3; 10 bases are a match to TRBD1. Trimming removed 8 bases from V and 2 bases from J; junction bases left unmatched: 9. The CDR3 covers 16 residues. Germline V gives CDR1 MDHEN, CDR2 SYDVKM. The CDR3 region is CASAQWGQGTGNTIYF. The CDR3 bases are TGTGCCAGCGCGCAGTGGGGACAGGGGACTGGAAACACCATATATTTT.

The chain couples TRBV10-3 to TRBJ1-3; tentatively, D is TRBD1 (5 bases). Trimming took off 6 bases at V and 0 bases at J, with 9 bases between the two ends. CDR3 size: 14 residues. Germline CDR1 ENHRY, CDR2 SYGVKD. CDR3 sequence: CAIREGLSGNTIYF. In nucleotides, the CDR3 is TGTGCCATCAGGGAGGGACTCTCTGGAAACACCATATATTTT.

This chain joins TRBV5-4 and TRBJ1-1; D not resolved. The V end was cut by 0 bases, the J end by 1 base, with 10 bases between. CDR1 SGHNT and CDR2 YYREEE come from the germline V gene (reference sequence). The CDR3 is 15 amino acids. CDR3 bases: TGTGCCAGCAGCTTGGGTGGCAGGTCGAACACTGAAGCTTTCTTT. This gives the protein CASSLGGRSNTEAFF.

The rearrangement uses TRBV2 and TRBJ2-7, with 8 nucleotides matching TRBD1. The CDR3 contains 12 residues. V lost 6 bases to trimming and J lost 5 bases; unmatched junction nucleotides: 3. Germline CDR1 reads SNHLY; CDR2 reads FYNNEI. CDR3 amino acids: CASSSGQDEQYF. In DNA, the CDR3 is TGTGCCAGCAGCTCGGGACAGGACGAGCAGTACTTC.

This clone appeared once. The chain couples TRBV5-1 to TRBJ1-5; TRBD1 matches 7 bases. The germline V gene encodes CDR1 SGHRS and CDR2 YFSETQ. This CDR3 is built from 15 residues. Unmatched junction bases numbered 5, after V lost 2 bases and J lost 3 bases. The CDR3 sequence is CASSLGTDLNQPQHF. The CDR3 region has the DNA TGCGCCAGCAGCTTAGGGACAGACCTCAATCAGCCCCAGCATTTT.

J is TRBJ1-1 and V is TRBV9, with a possible D match to TRBD1 (5 bases). Per the germline V gene, CDR1 is SGDLS and CDR2 is YYNGEE. This CDR3 comprises 11 residues. V was cut by 7 bases and J by 4 bases, with 8 bases left in between. CDR3 nucleotide sequence: TGTGCCAGCGGGGCAATCACTGAAGCTTTCTTT. This codes for CASGAITEAFF.

The rearrangement links TRBV5-4 to TRBJ2-5, with D perhaps matching TRBD2 (5 bases). Germline V CDR1 and CDR2: SGHNT, YYREEE (reference sequence). Trimming pared 6 bases from V and 1 base from J, leaving 19 bases between. This CDR3 region has 16 residues. The CDR3 nucleotides read TGTGCCAGCACCCGAGGGCAGCAGGCGCGCCAAGAGACCCAGTACTTC. It codes for CASTRGQQARQETQYF.

The sample holds one count of this clone. This rearrangement joins TRBV10-3 to TRBJ1-1; the match to TRBD1 covers 7 bases. CDR3 length: 14 residues. V shed 6 bases, J shed 4 bases, and the junction held 8 bases outside the gene matches. CDR1 is ENHRY and CDR2 is SYGVKD in the germline V gene. CDR3 in DNA: TGTGCCATCAGCGGCCGGGACAGCCGCACTGAAGCTTTCTTT. This encodes CAISGRDSRTEAFF.

This chain uses TRBV6-1 with TRBJ1-2; 7 bases map to TRBD1. Germline assignment: CDR1 MNHNS and CDR2 SASEGT. The CDR3 covers 13 residues. Losses at the gene ends were 6 bases for V and 3 bases for J; bases not matched to a gene: 4. CDR3 sequence: CASRRGQDYGYTF. The DNA of the CDR3 is TGTGCCAGCAGACGAGGACAGGACTATGGCTACACCTTC.

The V and J genes are TRBV5-1 and TRBJ2-1; D might be TRBD1 (6 bases). The length of the CDR3 is 12 residues. The ends were cut back, 0 bases at V and 12 bases at J, with 10 bases in the middle. Germline loops: CDR1 SGHRS, CDR2 YFSETQ. CDR3 loop: CASSLDRVGQFF. The CDR3 DNA is TGCGCCAGCAGCTTGGACAGGGTTGGGCAGTTCTTC.

The gene calls are TRBV18 and TRBJ2-5; D perhaps matches TRBD1 (5 bases). CDR1 KGHSH and CDR2 LQKENI come from the germline V gene. The CDR3 covers 13 residues. The ends were cut back, 6 bases at V and 5 bases at J, with 13 bases in the middle. In nucleotides, the CDR3 is TGTGCCAGCTCCATTACTGGGGCGGAGACCCAGTACTTC. This sequence encodes CASSITGAETQYF.

V is TRBV7-9 and J is TRBJ2-1; TRBD2 aligns across 7 bases. V dropped 6 bases and J dropped 2; count of bases not matched to a gene: 7. The length of the CDR3 is 15 residues. Germline loops: CDR1 SEHNR, CDR2 FQNEAQ (reference sequence). The DNA for the CDR3 is TGTGCCAGCAGAGACGGGGGGTCAACCTACAATGAGCAGTTCTTC. It yields the protein CASRDGGSTYNEQFF.

The chain is built from TRBV11-2 and TRBJ2-7; the match to TRBD1 covers 7 bases. Trimming removed 4 bases from V and 4 bases from J; junction bases left unmatched: 10. This CDR3 has 15 residues. The germline V gene encodes CDR1 SGHAT and CDR2 FQNNGV. CDR3 sequence (DNA): TGTGCCAGCAGCTCCTCCGGGACAGACATATACGAGCAGTACTTC. Its protein is CASSSSGTDIYEQYF. Combining the CDR3 with reference TRBV11-2 and TRBJ2-7 gives the whole variable domain EAGVAQSPRYKIIEKRQSVAFWCNPISGHATLYWYQQILGQGPKLLIQFQNNGVVDDSQLPKDRFSAERLKGVDSTLKIQPAKLEDSAVYLCASSSSGTDIYEQYFGPGTRLTVT.

V is TRBV10-1 and J is TRBJ1-5; D unclear. The CDR3 has 12 amino acids. The V gene's germline CDR1 is WNHNN and CDR2 SYGVQD (reference sequence). V lost 9 bases and J 5 bases, leaving 11 bases between the germline ends. CDR3 in amino acids: CARAGGYQPQHF. CDR3 in DNA: TGCGCCAGGGCGGGCGGTTATCAGCCCCAGCATTTT.

The V gene is TRBV10-3, the J gene TRBJ2-7, with 10 nucleotides matching TRBD2. The CDR3 length is 15 residues. Losses at the gene ends were 10 bases for V and 3 bases for J; bases not matched to a gene: 12. Germline V gene data show CDR1 as ENHRY and CDR2 as SYGVKD. The chain's CDR3 is CATVPGTSAGYEQYF. The CDR3 bases are TGTGCCACAGTCCCCGGGACTAGCGCGGGCTACGAGCAGTACTTC.

The V call is TRBV6-6, the J call TRBJ2-7; D is perhaps TRBD2 (6 bases). Germline V CDR1 and CDR2: MNHNY, SVGAGI (reference sequence). V was cut by 2 bases and J by 0 bases, with 14 bases left in between. This CDR3 comprises 16 residues. The CDR3 DNA reads TGTGCCAGCAGTTACACTCGTGGGACTCTCTCCTACGAGCAGTACTTC. Amino acids: CASSYTRGTLSYEQYF.

The J gene is TRBJ2-5, the V gene TRBV7-2; TRBD2 matches 10 bases. After removal of 2 bases from V and 6 bases from J, the junction contained 3 bases not matched to a gene. The CDR3 is made up of 14 amino acids. The germline CDR1 and CDR2 sequences are SGHTA and FQGNSA. CDR3 DNA: TGTGCCAGCAGCTTACTAGCGGGGGCGCAGACCCAGTACTTC. Translating gives CASSLLAGAQTQYF.

The chain carries TRBV4-3 and TRBJ2-7; TRBD2 agrees at 8 bases. V shed 1 base, J shed 8 bases, and the junction held 13 bases outside the gene matches. Germline assignment: CDR1 LGHNA and CDR2 YSLEER. This CDR3 is built from 16 residues. The CDR3 region has the DNA TGCGCCAGCAGCCAAGGGTTAGGACTAGCCGCCTCCCAGCAGTACTTC. Its translation is CASSQGLGLAASQQYF.

This sequence joins TRBV11-1 and TRBJ2-2; 11 nucleotides align to TRBD2. CDR3 length: 17 amino acids. CDR1 is SGHAT and CDR2 is FQDESV in the germline V gene (reference sequence). Trimming at V came to 4 bases and at J to 5 bases, leaving 9 bases not matched to a gene. CDR3 sequence reads: CASSSPASGGRTGELFF. The CDR3 coding sequence is TGTGCCAGCAGCTCTCCGGCTAGCGGGGGGCGGACCGGGGAGCTGTTTTTT.

The chain uses TRBV28 and TRBJ2-1, with 7 positions matching TRBD1. CDR1 MDHEN and CDR2 SYDVKM come from the germline V gene. V lost 7 bases to trimming and J lost 8 bases; unmatched junction nucleotides: 11. The CDR3 contains 14 residues. CDR3 sequence: CASISPGQYYEQFF. Written as DNA, the CDR3 is TGTGCCAGCATCTCCCCGGGACAGTATTATGAGCAGTTCTTC.

The genes are TRBV10-3 and TRBJ2-7, with a possible D match to TRBD1 (6 bases). CDR3 length equals 13 residues. Per the germline V gene, CDR1 is ENHRY and CDR2 is SYGVKD. The germline V and J ends were trimmed by 9 bases and 4 bases, with 16 bases remaining between them. CDR3 bases: TGTGCCATTTCCGCTGGGGGCGTTTACGAGCAGTACTTC. Protein sequence: CAISAGGVYEQYF.